The 27 T cell receptor beta chains below were found in one sample sequenced in a study of human T cells and chemical hapten exposure. TCRdb fed the RACE reads into MiXCR, producing one record per CDR3 protein. In the table there are around 300,000 distinct CDR3 sequences, roughly 6.9% of which are singletons. Time point meaning: patch test 1, 2 weeks after DPC sensitization. Treatment noted: therapeutic diphenylcyclopropenone sensitization with weekly scalp DPC. Material: whole blood, obtained in connection with sensitization to the hapten diphenylcyclopropenone (DPC). These TCRs come from a woman aged 18-35 years with alopecia areata. Some clones in this sample may be carry-over from other donors' samples.

The rearrangement links TRBV6-6 to TRBJ1-6, with no clear D. CDR3 size: 16 residues. Germline V gene sequence: CDR1 MNHNY, CDR2 SVGAGI (reference sequence). V lost 0 bases and J 2 bases, leaving 8 bases between the germline ends. The CDR3 nucleotides are TGTGCCAGCAGTTACTCAACAGAGACCTATAATTCACCCCTCCACTTT. This codes for CASSYSTETYNSPLHF.

This clonotype was found many times. This chain links TRBV5-4 with TRBJ2-3; D call uncertain. In germline, CDR1 is SGHNT, CDR2 YYREEE (reference sequence). This CDR3 contains 15 residues. Trimming took 5 bases from V and 4 from J, leaving 17 bases between them. CDR3 DNA sequence: TGTGCCAGCAGTCCCCTGGGATCCCTCCCAGATACGCAGTATTTT. It specifies CASSPLGSLPDTQYF. Filled out from reference TRBV5-4 and TRBJ2-3, the complete variable domain reads ETGVTQSPTHLIKTRGQQVTLRCSSQSGHNTVSWYQQALGQGPQFIFQYYREEENGRGNFPPRFSGLQFPNYSSELNVNALELDDSALYLCASSPLGSLPDTQYFGPGTRLTVL.

This clonotype was observed many times. CDR3 sequence: CASSLQGAGGNTIYF. The CDR3 DNA is TGTGCCAGCAGTTTACAGGGGGCAGGAGGAAACACCATATATTTT. This chain joins TRBV7-8 and TRBJ1-3; 9 nucleotides match TRBD1. The CDR3 is 15 amino acids. V gave up 6 bases and J gave up 4 bases; unmatched junction bases: 7. Germline-derived CDR1 and CDR2 are SGHVS and FQNEAQ.

V usage is TRBV6-2 or TRBV6-3 and J usage is TRBJ2-3; 8 bases line up with TRBD2. V lost 5 bases, J lost 4 bases, and 2 bases stayed unmatched. This CDR3 has 13 residues. Germline V gene data show CDR1 as MNHEY and CDR2 as SVGEGT. The CDR3 DNA sequence: TGTGCCAGCAGTAGACTAGCGTCAGATACGCAGTATTTT. Its protein product is CASSRLASDTQYF.

In this sample, this clonotype turned up a few times. The CDR3 nucleotides read TGCAGTGCTAGAGAGACAGGGAGGGGGTCACCCCTCCACTTT. Its protein is CSARETGRGSPLHF. V gene TRBV20-1 combines with J gene TRBJ1-6; 7 bases are a match to TRBD1. V gave up 0 bases and J gave up 10 bases; unmatched junction bases: 6. Germline lookup yields CDR1 DFQATT and CDR2 SNEGSKA (reference sequence). CDR3 length: 14 residues.

This clonotype was counted between two and nine times. The chain joins TRBV5-4 to TRBJ2-7; 7 bases match TRBD1. Germline values: CDR1 SGHNT, CDR2 YYREEE (reference sequence). The CDR3 is 18 amino acids. The V gene end was trimmed by 0 bases and the J gene end by 6 bases; junction bases not matched to a gene: 18. Written as DNA, the CDR3 is TGTGCCAGCAGCTTGGGGGCGCCCCGGGACAGCTACCCGTCCGAGCAGTACTTC. It yields the protein CASSLGAPRDSYPSEQYF.

The chain employs TRBV12-3 or TRBV12-4 and TRBJ2-4, with 8 nucleotides matching TRBD1. CDR3 length: 14 residues. V was pared by 5 bases and J by 9 bases, with 9 bases of the junction left unmatched. CDR3: CASSRPGGAGIQYF. The CDR3 region has the DNA TGTGCCAGCAGTAGGCCAGGGGGCGCGGGCATTCAGTACTTC.

The sample holds a few counts of this clonotype. This chain uses TRBV15 with TRBJ1-3; possible D gene TRBD1, 6 bases. The germline gives CDR1 LNHNV, CDR2 YYDKDF (reference sequence). The CDR3 runs to 16 residues. V was clipped by 5 bases and J by 6 bases, with 20 bases between them. The CDR3 protein is CATSGWTRGFENTIYF. The CDR3 nucleotides read TGTGCCACCAGCGGGTGGACCAGGGGATTCGAAAACACCATATATTTT.

This clonotype was counted at least ten times. V usage is TRBV20-1 and J usage is TRBJ2-7; possible D gene TRBD1, 8 bases. CDR3 length equals 13 residues. The V gene's germline CDR1 is DFQATT and CDR2 SNEGSKA (reference sequence). Trimming removed 3 bases at V and 5 bases at J, with 14 bases between. In nucleotides, the CDR3 is TGCAGTGCTAGGATACAGGGGGGGGACGAGCAGTACTTC. This gives the protein CSARIQGGDEQYF.

This clonotype has more than one count but fewer than ten. The CDR3 nucleotides read TGCAGTGCCAAGTCGACTAGCGTCTACGAGCAGTACTTC. Protein product: CSAKSTSVYEQYF. The chain combines TRBV20-1 with TRBJ2-7, with 8 bases matching TRBD2. Per germline, CDR1 DFQATT and CDR2 SNEGSKA (reference sequence). This CDR3 has 13 amino acids. The V segment lost 6 bases and the J segment 3 bases; nucleotides outside the gene matches: 7.

This clonotype was recorded at least ten times. The chain uses TRBV5-1 and TRBJ2-2; 7 bases align to TRBD2. CDR1 is SGHRS, CDR2 YFSETQ, per germline. V lost 4 bases to trimming and J lost 4 bases; unmatched junction nucleotides: 10. This CDR3 spans 16 amino acids. The CDR3 sequence: CASSPPGGAGTGELFF. The DNA of the CDR3 is TGCGCCAGCAGCCCCCCGGGGGGTGCGGGCACCGGGGAGCTGTTTTTT.

In this sample, this clonotype turned up many times. The rearrangement joins TRBV28 to TRBJ1-2; 9 bases map to TRBD1. V trimming: 3 bases; J trimming: 7 bases; junction bases outside the gene matches: 3. Germline V gives CDR1 MDHEN, CDR2 SYDVKM. The length of the CDR3 is 13 residues. The CDR3 is CASSLGDRVGYTF. The CDR3 DNA sequence: TGTGCCAGCAGTTTGGGGGACAGGGTTGGCTACACCTTC.

For the CDR3, the DNA is TGTGCCAGCAGTTACCAGAACACCATATATTTT. It encodes CASSYQNTIYF. This chain joins TRBV6-5 and TRBJ1-3; no clear D. Germline V gives CDR1 MNHEY, CDR2 SVGAGI. The CDR3 contains 11 residues. Trimming removed 2 bases at V and 7 bases at J, with 3 bases between.

This clonotype was detected many times. This chain uses TRBV6-2 or TRBV6-3 with TRBJ2-2; D uncertain. V was pared by 1 base and J by 0 bases, with 9 bases between. The CDR3 sequence is 16 residues long. Germline CDR1 and CDR2: MNHEY and SVGEGT. The CDR3 spells CASSYFRRTNTGELFF. The DNA of the CDR3 is TGTGCCAGCAGTTACTTTCGGCGGACGAACACCGGGGAGCTGTTTTTT.

In its sample, this clonotype was seen a few times. The chain uses TRBV20-1 and TRBJ2-5; perhaps TRBD2 as D (6 bases). Germline V CDR1 and CDR2: DFQATT, SNEGSKA (reference sequence). The CDR3 has 14 residues. V was cut by 6 bases and J by 7 bases, with 21 bases left in between. CDR3 sequence: CSARPGPQGGTQYF. CDR3 DNA sequence: TGCAGTGCCAGACCCGGGCCCCAGGGAGGGACCCAGTACTTC.

This clonotype was picked up many times. The chain joins TRBV12-3 or TRBV12-4 to TRBJ2-1, with D hard to call. This CDR3 region has 13 residues. The V end lost 3 bases, the J end lost 5 bases, and 8 bases lay between the germline ends. The CDR3 coding sequence is TGTGCCAGCAGTTTTTTCTCGGACAATGAGCAGTTCTTC. Translating it yields CASSFFSDNEQFF.

This clonotype was recorded a few times. The chain links TRBV6-2 or TRBV6-3 to TRBJ1-1; unclear D gene. The germline V and J ends were trimmed by 7 bases and 1 base, with 16 bases remaining between them. The CDR3 is 15 amino acids. The germline V gene has CDR1 MNHEY and CDR2 SVGEGT. The CDR3 reads CASKSGNKGNTEAFF. CDR3 bases: TGTGCCAGCAAATCTGGGAATAAAGGGAACACTGAAGCTTTCTTT.

The chain couples TRBV7-8 to TRBJ2-7; TRBD1 aligns across 7 bases. The CDR3 covers 15 residues. V was clipped by 1 base and J by 0 bases; unmatched bases: 3. Germline values: CDR1 SGHVS, CDR2 FQNEAQ. The CDR3 reads CASSLEGTASYEQYF. DNA of the CDR3: TGTGCCAGCAGCTTAGAGGGGACAGCCTCCTACGAGCAGTACTTC.

In this sample, this clonotype turned up a few times. The chain links TRBV20-1 to TRBJ2-7; 7 bases are a match to TRBD2. This CDR3 contains 14 residues. Germline loops: CDR1 DFQATT, CDR2 SNEGSKA (reference sequence). The V segment lost 6 bases and the J segment 0 bases; nucleotides outside the gene matches: 8. CDR3 in amino acids: CSAARAGSSYEQYF. The DNA for the CDR3 is TGCAGTGCCGCCCGAGCGGGGAGCTCCTACGAGCAGTACTTC.

This CDR3 reads CASSSPGGSTDTQYF. In nucleotides, the CDR3 is TGTGCCAGCAGTTCGCCGGGGGGAAGCACAGATACGCAGTATTTT. V gene TRBV6-2 or TRBV6-3 combines with J gene TRBJ2-3, with 7 bases lining up with TRBD2. This CDR3 is 15 amino acids long. V gave up 4 bases and J gave up 0 bases; unmatched junction bases: 4. CDR1 and CDR2 (germline): MNHEY, SVGEGT.

This clonotype occurred a few times. The chain recombines TRBV6-1 with TRBJ2-7, with 8 bases aligning to TRBD1. Trimming took 5 bases from V and 6 from J; bases not matched to a gene: 6. The CDR3 consists of 13 residues. Per the germline V gene, CDR1 is MNHNS and CDR2 is SASEGT. CDR3 residues: CASSNRGRVEQYF. In nucleotides, the CDR3 is TGTGCCAGCAGTAACAGGGGGAGAGTCGAGCAGTACTTC.

V is TRBV19 and J is TRBJ1-2; tentatively, D is TRBD1 (5 bases). Germline CDR1 LNHDA, CDR2 SQIVND (reference sequence). The CDR3 runs to 16 residues. V was shortened by 5 bases and J by 8 bases, with 24 bases between the two germline ends. The CDR3 nucleotides read TGTGCCAGTAGTTTGGCGACGACAGTTGAAGGGGTCGGCTACACCTTC. This translates into CASSLATTVEGVGYTF. Full variable domain (missing parts from reference TRBV19 and TRBJ1-2): DGGITQSPKYLFRKEGQNVTLSCEQNLNHDAMYWYRQDPGQGLRLIYYSQIVNDFQKGDIAEGYSVSREKKESFPLTVTSAQKNPTAFYLCASSLATTVEGVGYTFGSGTRLTVV.

This clonotype showed up many times. This chain's CDR3 is CSVEVGTEYGYTF. CDR3 sequence (DNA): TGCAGCGTTGAAGTGGGGACAGAATATGGCTACACCTTC. This chain joins TRBV29-1 and TRBJ1-2, with 7 nucleotides matching TRBD1. This CDR3 region has 13 residues. Losses at the gene ends were 1 base for V and 5 bases for J; bases not matched to a gene: 4. Germline V gives CDR1 SQVTM, CDR2 ANQGSEA.

This clonotype was found a few times. The rearrangement links TRBV2 to TRBJ1-4, with D uncertain. Looked up from germline, CDR1 is SNHLY and CDR2 is FYNNEI. This CDR3 spans 14 amino acids. V was pared by 5 bases and J by 7 bases, with 14 bases between. In DNA form, the CDR3 reads TGTGCCAGCAGTCCGGGCTGGGGTTCTGAAAAACTGTTTTTT. Residues: CASSPGWGSEKLFF.

This clonotype has more than one count but fewer than ten. This sequence joins TRBV5-1 and TRBJ2-7; 8 bases agree with TRBD1. V shed 3 bases and J 5 bases; nucleotides not matched to a gene: 10. Germline V gene lookup returns CDR1 SGHRS and CDR2 YFSETQ. CDR3 size: 15 residues. The CDR3 reads CASSWGDRNENEQYF. In nucleotides, the CDR3 is TGCGCCAGCAGCTGGGGGGACAGGAACGAAAACGAGCAGTACTTC.

There are a few counts of this clonotype. The gene calls are TRBV28 and TRBJ1-2; tentative D call: TRBD1 (5 bases). The CDR3 runs 16 residues. Between the trimmed V and J ends, which lost 1 base and 2 bases, there was a span of 14 bases. Germline CDR1 MDHEN, CDR2 SYDVKM. The DNA of the CDR3 is TGTGCCAGCAGTTTATCGTGGGGGGTCGCGAACTATGGCTACACCTTC. This translates into CASSLSWGVANYGYTF.

The gene calls are TRBV20-1 and TRBJ1-6; maybe TRBD1 (6 bases). The CDR3 covers 12 residues. From germline, CDR1 is DFQATT and CDR2 SNEGSKA (reference sequence). CDR3 sequence: CSGQLNNSPLHF. For the CDR3, the DNA is TGCAGCGGACAGCTTAATAATTCACCCCTCCACTTT.